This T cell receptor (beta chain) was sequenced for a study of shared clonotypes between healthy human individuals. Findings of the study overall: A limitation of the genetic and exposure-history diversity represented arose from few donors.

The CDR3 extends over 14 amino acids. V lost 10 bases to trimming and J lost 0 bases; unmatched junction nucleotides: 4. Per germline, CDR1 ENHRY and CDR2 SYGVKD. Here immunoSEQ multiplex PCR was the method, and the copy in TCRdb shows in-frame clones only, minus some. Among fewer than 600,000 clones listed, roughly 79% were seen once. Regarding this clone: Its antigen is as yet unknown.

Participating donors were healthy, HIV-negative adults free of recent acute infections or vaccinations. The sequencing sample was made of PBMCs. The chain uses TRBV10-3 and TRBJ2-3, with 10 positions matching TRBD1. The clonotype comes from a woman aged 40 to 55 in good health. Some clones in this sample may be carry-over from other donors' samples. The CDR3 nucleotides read TGTGCCACCGCGGGACAGGGGAGCACAGATACGCAGTATTTT. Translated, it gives CATAGQGSTDTQYF.